This T cell receptor (beta chain) was sequenced in a study of blood T cell repertoires in COVID-19. Whole-study context: The analysed material was cDNA or gDNA that came from T cells, B-cell-depleted T cells, or PBMCs.

Trimming stripped 1 base from V and 5 bases from J, with 16 bases between. Germline CDR1 SGDLS, CDR2 YYNGEE. The CDR3 runs to 15 residues. Assay: immunoSEQ multiplex PCR; the TCRdb copy retains only in-frame clones and omits some. Among 150,000 to 200,000 clones listed, about nine tenths were seen once. This chain connects TRBV9 to TRBJ2-7; D is perhaps TRBD1 (7 bases). Input material: peripheral blood. This sequence was found in a man between 18 and 29 years old who had recovered from COVID-19. CDR3 sequence reads: CASSVYGGGTDEQYF. DNA of the CDR3: TGTGCCAGCAGCGTATATGGAGGGGGGACAGACGAGCAGTACTTC. Combining the CDR3 with reference TRBV9 and TRBJ2-7 gives the whole variable domain DSGVTQTPKHLITATGQRVTLRCSPRSGDLSVYWYQQSLDQGLQFLIQYYNGEERAKGNILERFSAQQFPDLHSELNLSSLELGDSALYFCASSVYGGGTDEQYFGPGTRLTVT.